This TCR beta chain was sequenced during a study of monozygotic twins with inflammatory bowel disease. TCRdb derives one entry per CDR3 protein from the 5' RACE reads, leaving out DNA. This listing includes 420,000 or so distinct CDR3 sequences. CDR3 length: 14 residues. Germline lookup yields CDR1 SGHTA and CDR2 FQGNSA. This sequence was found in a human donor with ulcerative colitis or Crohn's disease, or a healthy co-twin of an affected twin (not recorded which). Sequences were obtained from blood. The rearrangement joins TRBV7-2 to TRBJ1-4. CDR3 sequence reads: CASSRRGLSEKLFF.